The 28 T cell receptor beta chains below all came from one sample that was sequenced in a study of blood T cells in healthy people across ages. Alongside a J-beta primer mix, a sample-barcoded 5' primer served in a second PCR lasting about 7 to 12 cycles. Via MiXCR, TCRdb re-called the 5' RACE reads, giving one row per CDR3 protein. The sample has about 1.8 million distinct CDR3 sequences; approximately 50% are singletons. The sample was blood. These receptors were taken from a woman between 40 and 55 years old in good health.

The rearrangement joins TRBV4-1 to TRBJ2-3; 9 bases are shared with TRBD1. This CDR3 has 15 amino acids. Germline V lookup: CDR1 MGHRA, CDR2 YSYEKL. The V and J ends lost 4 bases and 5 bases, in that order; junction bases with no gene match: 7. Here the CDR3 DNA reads TGCGCCAGCAGCCGGGGCCCGACAGGGGGAGATACGCAGTATTTT. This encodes CASSRGPTGGDTQYF.

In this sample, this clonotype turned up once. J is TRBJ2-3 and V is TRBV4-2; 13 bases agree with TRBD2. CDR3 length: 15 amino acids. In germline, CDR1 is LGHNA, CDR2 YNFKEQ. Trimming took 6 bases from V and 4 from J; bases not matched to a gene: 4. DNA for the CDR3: TGTGCCAGCAGAGGACTAGCGGGGGACTCAGATACGCAGTATTTT. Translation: CASRGLAGDSDTQYF.

The CDR3 DNA reads TGCGCCAGCAGCTTCGTGCCGGTGGGACAGGGGGCTTCCAATGAGCAGTTCTTC. As protein: CASSFVPVGQGASNEQFF. The V gene is TRBV5-1, the J gene TRBJ2-1; 12 bases match TRBD1. This CDR3 is built from 18 residues. Trimming at V came to 2 bases and at J to 6 bases, leaving 12 bases not matched to a gene. The germline V gene has CDR1 SGHRS and CDR2 YFSETQ.

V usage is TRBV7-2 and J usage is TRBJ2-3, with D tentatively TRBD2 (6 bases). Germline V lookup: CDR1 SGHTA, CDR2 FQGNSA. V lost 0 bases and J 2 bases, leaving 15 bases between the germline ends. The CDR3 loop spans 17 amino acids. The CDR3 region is CASSLAGASAATDTQYF. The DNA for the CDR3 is TGTGCCAGCAGCTTAGCAGGGGCTAGCGCTGCCACAGATACGCAGTATTTT.

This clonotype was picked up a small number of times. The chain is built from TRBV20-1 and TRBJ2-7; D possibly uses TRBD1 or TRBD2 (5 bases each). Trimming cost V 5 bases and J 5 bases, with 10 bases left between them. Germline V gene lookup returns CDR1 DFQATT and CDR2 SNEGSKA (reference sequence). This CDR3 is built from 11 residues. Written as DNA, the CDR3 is TGCAGTGCTGGCGTGGGGGACGAGCAGTACTTC. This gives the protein CSAGVGDEQYF.

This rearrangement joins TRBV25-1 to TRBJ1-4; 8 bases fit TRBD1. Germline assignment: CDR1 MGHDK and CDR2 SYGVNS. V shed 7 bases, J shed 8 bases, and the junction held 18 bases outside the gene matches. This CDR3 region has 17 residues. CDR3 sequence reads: CASTPSTGAKGREKLFF. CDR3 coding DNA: TGTGCCAGCACCCCATCGACAGGGGCCAAGGGTCGCGAAAAACTGTTTTTT.

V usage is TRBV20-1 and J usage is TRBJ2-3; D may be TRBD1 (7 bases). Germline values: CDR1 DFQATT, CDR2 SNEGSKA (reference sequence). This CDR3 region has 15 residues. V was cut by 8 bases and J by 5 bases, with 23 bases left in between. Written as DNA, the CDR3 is TGCAGTCTAGTCGGCGGGACAGACTTTCTAGATACGCAGTATTTT. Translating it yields CSLVGGTDFLDTQYF.

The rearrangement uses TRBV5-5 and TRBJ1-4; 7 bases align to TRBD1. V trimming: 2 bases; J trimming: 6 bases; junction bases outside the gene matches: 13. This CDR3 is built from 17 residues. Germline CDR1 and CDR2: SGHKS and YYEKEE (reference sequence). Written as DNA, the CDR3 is TGTGCCAGCAGCTTACAAACCACAGGGGTTGAGGATGAAAAACTGTTTTTT. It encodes CASSLQTTGVEDEKLFF. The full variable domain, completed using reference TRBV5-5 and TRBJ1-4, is DAGVTQSPTHLIKTRGQQVTLRCSPISGHKSVSWYQQVLGQGPQFIFQYYEKEERGRGNFPDRFSARQFPNYSSELNVNALLLGDSALYLCASSLQTTGVEDEKLFFGSGTQLSVL.

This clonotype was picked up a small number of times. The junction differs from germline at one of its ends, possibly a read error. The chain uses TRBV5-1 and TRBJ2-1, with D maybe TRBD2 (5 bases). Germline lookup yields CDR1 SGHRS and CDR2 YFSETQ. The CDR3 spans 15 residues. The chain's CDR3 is CASSLAEGSYNEQFF. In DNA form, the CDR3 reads TGTGCCAGCAGCTTGGCAGAGGGCTCCTACAATGAGCAGTTCTTC.

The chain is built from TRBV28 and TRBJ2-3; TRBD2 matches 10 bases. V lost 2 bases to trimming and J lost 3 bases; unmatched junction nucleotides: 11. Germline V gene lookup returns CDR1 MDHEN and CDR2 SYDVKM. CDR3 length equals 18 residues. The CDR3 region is CASSLLGSLAGETDTQYF. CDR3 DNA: TGTGCCAGCAGTTTACTAGGGTCCCTAGCGGGAGAAACAGATACGCAGTATTTT.

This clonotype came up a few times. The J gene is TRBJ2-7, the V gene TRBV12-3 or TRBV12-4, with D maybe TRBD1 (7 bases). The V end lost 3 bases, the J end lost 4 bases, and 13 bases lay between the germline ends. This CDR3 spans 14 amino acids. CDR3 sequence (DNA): TGTGCCAGCAGTTTCCCAGGGGGGACTTACGAGCAGTACTTC. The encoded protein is CASSFPGGTYEQYF.

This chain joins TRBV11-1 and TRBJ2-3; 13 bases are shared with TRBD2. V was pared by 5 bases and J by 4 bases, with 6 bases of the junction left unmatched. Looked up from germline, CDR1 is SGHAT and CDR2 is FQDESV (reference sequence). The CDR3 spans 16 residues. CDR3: CASSKRTSGGPDTQYF. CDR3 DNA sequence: TGTGCCAGCAGCAAGAGGACTAGCGGGGGACCAGATACGCAGTATTTT.

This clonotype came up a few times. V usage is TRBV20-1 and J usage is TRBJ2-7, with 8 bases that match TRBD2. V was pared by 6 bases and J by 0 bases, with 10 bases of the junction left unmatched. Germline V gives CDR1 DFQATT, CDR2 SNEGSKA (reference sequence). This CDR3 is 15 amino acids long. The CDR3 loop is CSAQRAGDTSYEQYF. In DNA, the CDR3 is TGCAGTGCACAAAGAGCGGGGGACACCTCCTACGAGCAGTACTTC.

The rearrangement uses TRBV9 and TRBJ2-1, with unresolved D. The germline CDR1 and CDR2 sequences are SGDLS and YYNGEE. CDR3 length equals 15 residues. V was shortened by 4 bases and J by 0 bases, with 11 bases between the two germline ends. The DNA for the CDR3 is TGTGCCAGCAGCAGTGGGGTCGTCTCCTACAATGAGCAGTTCTTC. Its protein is CASSSGVVSYNEQFF.

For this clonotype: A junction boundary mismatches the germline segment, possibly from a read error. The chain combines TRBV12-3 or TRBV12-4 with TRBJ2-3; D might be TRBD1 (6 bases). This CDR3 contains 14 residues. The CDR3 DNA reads TGTGCCGGCAGTGTAACCCCTAGCACAGGGACGCAGTATTTT. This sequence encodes CAGSVTPSTGTQYF.

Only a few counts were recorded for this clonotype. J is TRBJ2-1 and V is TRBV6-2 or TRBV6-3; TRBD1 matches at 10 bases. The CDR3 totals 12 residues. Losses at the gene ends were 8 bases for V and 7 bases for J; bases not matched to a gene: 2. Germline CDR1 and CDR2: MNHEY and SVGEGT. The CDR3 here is CASGQGGNEQFF. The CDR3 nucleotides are TGTGCCAGCGGACAGGGGGGTAATGAGCAGTTCTTC.

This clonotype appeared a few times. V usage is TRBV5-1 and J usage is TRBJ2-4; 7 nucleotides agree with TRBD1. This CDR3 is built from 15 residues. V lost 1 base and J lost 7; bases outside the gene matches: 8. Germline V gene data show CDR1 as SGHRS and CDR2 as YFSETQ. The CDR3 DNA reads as TGCGCCAGCAGCTTGCATACAGGGGCGGCGAACATTCAGTACTTC. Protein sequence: CASSLHTGAANIQYF.

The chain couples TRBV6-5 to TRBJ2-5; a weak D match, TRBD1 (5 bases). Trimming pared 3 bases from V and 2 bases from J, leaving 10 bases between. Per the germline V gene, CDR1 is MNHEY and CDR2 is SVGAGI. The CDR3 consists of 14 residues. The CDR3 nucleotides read TGTGCCAGCAGTTATGGACATCTACAAGAGACCCAGTACTTC. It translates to CASSYGHLQETQYF.

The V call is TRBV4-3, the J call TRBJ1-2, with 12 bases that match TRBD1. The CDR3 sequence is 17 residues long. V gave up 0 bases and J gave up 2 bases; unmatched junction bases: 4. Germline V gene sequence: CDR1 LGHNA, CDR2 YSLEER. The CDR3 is CASSQEAGTGGNYGYTF. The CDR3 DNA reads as TGCGCCAGCAGCCAAGAAGCAGGGACAGGGGGCAACTATGGCTACACCTTC.

The DNA of the CDR3 is TGTGCCACCAGCAGAGGAGGGAGAATGAACACTGAAGCTTTCTTT. Residues: CATSRGGRMNTEAFF. V and J are TRBV15 and TRBJ1-1, with D unresolved. The V end lost 1 base, the J end lost 0 bases, and 9 bases lay between the germline ends. The length of the CDR3 is 15 residues. The germline gives CDR1 LNHNV, CDR2 YYDKDF (reference sequence).

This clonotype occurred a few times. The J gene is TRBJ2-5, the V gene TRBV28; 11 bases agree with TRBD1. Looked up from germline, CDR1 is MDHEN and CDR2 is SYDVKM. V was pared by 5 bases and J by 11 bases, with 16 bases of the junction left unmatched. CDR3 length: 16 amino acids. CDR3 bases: TGTGCCAGCAGTCCAACCTTGGGACAGGGGGTGTGGGAGCAGTACTTC. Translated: CASSPTLGQGVWEQYF.

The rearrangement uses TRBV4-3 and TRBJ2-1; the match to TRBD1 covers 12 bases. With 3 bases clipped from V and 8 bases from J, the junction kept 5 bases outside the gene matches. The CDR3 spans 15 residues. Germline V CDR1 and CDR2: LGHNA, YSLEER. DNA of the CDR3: TGCGCCAGCAGCCAGAGGGACAGGGGGCTCTATGAGCAGTTCTTC. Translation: CASSQRDRGLYEQFF.

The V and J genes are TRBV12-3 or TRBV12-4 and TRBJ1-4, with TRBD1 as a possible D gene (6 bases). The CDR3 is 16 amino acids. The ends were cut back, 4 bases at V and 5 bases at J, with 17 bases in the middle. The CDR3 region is CASSSPGARGNEKLFF. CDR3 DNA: TGTGCCAGCAGTTCCCCGGGGGCAAGGGGAAATGAAAAACTGTTTTTT.

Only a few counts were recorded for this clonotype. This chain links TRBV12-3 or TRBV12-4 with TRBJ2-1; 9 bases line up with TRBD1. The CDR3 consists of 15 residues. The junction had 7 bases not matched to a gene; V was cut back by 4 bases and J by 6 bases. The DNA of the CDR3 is TGTGCCAGCAGTTCAGGGACAGGGTTAGGCAATGAGCAGTTCTTC. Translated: CASSSGTGLGNEQFF.

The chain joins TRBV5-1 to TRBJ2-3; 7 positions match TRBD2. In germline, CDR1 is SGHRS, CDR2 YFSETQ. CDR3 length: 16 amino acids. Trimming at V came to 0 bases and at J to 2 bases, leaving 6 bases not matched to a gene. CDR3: CASSLGMGGSTDTQYF. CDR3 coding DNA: TGCGCCAGCAGCTTGGGTATGGGAGGGTCCACAGATACGCAGTATTTT.

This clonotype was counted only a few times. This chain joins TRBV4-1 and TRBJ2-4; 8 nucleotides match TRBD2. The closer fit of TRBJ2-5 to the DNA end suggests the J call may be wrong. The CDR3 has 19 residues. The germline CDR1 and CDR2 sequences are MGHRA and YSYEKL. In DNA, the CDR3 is TGCGCCAGCAGCCAGTTAACCACCGGGAGGGGGAGATCACTCGAGACCCAGTACTTC. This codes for CASSQLTTGRGRSLETQYF.

CDR3 region: CASSLGAGWTDTQYF. The CDR3 DNA sequence: TGTGCCAGCAGCTTAGGGGCGGGGTGGACAGATACGCAGTATTTT. V usage is TRBV7-2 and J usage is TRBJ2-3, with D tentatively TRBD2 (6 bases). V lost 1 base and J 3 bases, leaving 11 bases between the germline ends. From germline, CDR1 is SGHTA and CDR2 FQGNSA. This CDR3 is built from 15 residues.

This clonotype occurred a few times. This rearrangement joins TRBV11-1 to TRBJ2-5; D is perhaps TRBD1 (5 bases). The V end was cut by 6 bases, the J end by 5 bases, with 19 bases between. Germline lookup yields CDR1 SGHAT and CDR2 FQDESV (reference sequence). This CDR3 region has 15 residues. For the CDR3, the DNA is TGTGCCAGCAGATTCGGACACCAGGCCGGGGAGACCCAGTACTTC. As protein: CASRFGHQAGETQYF.